This record covers a single T cell receptor (beta chain). The CDR3 is 17 residues long. The germline gives CDR1 LGHNA, CDR2 YNFKEQ. The authors used 3,000 to 3,500 ng of total RNA per TCR library. With the 5' RACE reads reprocessed, TCRdb shows one record per CDR3 protein and no DNA. The sample's table shows about 210,000 distinct CDR3 sequences. The data are from a study of monozygotic twins with inflammatory bowel disease. Sample: blood. This rearrangement joins TRBV4-2 to TRBJ2-3; the D call from TCRdb, TRBD2, cannot be confirmed without DNA. This receptor was taken from a human donor with ulcerative colitis or Crohn's disease, or a healthy co-twin of an affected twin (not recorded which). The CDR3 spells CASSQGGRAGSTDTQYF.